This T cell receptor (beta chain) originates from a study of CD8+ T cells in alopecia areata (dated by TCRdb to the late 2010s). With regard to the full study: The treated patients, all with moderate-to-severe alopecia areata, were enrolled in an open-label pilot trial of oral tofacitinib given at 5 to 10 mg twice daily. TCRbeta CDR3 regions were amplified by immunoSEQ multiplex PCR using 35 Vbeta forward and 13 Jbeta reverse primers. Scalp clonality was compared among normal scalp (n=4), patchy alopecia areata scalp (n=8), and alopecia totalis/universalis scalp (n=8). RNA came from the PAXgene miRNA kit for fixed scalp, the miRNeasy kit for PBMCs, and the RNeasy kit for mouse skin. Human TCRbeta sequencing covered scalp tissue and sorted CD4+ and CD8+ peripheral blood T cells from patchy and totalis/universalis alopecia areata patients and healthy controls. Tofacitinib-treated patients had biopsies at baseline and at 4 and 24 weeks of treatment, with a later scalp biopsy in several patients. In both human patients and the C3H/HeJ mouse model, the study applied high-throughput TCRbeta sequencing to look at T cell clonal expansion in alopecia areata. Patients stayed on tofacitinib for 6 to 18 months and then had 6 months of follow-up off drug so that delayed response and recurrence could be assessed.

The time point label here, explained by the study, means: baseline before oral tofacitinib. From alopecia areata patients, peripheral blood was collected along with lesional scalp punch biopsies. After PBMCs were isolated by density centrifugation and stained for CD3, CD4 and CD8, a FACSAria was used to sort CD4+ and CD8+ T cells. With respect to this clone: Its antigen remains unidentified. The sample holds no much larger clone one base away, and base qualities are not on file.

Libraries came from the immunoSEQ multiplex PCR assay. To provide template for TCR sequencing, every sample had RNA extracted and reverse transcribed into cDNA. First-strand cDNA was synthesized with SuperScript III using a 2:1 mix of oligo-dT and random hexamers. A synthetic immune receptor repertoire was used to gauge amplification bias, and whatever bias remained was removed computationally. In the authors' own workflow: Raw reads were preprocessed for error removal, and CDR3 was defined according to IMGT conventions as running from the conserved cysteine to phenylalanine. To get clonality, Shannon entropy was normalized by log2 of the number of productive unique TCRs and the result was subtracted from 1. Whether each scalp clone was CD4 or CD8 was inferred by checking scalp TCRbeta sequences against the CD4 and CD8 repertoires from sorted blood. TCRdb limited this immuneACCESS table to in-frame rearrangements with V and J called. A share of clones is missing; checked studies link under half to unresolved V genes, and the rest is unexplained. V and J calls and clone size are given by that table; D and trimming were obtained from the DNA. Within this sample are roughly 150,000 clones, with around 87% of them counted one time only. The top ten clonotypes cover more than 13% of the sample.

General conclusions and limits of the study: Unlike mouse skin, where gammadelta T cells dominate, normal human skin contains resident alphabeta T cells that get sequenced too, which complicates analysis of the scalp TCR repertoire. Shared TCR sequences between patients were less evident than in mice, which may be partly attributable to HLA diversity in the patient population. Compared with normal scalp, lesional scalp had higher clonality and more expanded CD8+ clones, particularly in alopecia totalis/universalis, a pattern that suggests antigenic drive.

The germline V end is reduced by 0 bases and the J end by 2 bases; junction bases left unmatched: 2. The germline V gene (reference sequence) gives CDR1 as SGHNT and CDR2 as YYREEE. Measured from the cysteine to the phenylalanine, the CDR3 is 14 residues long. The retained sequence is limited to the CDR3, 42 bases, with the frame set at the first base. The chain is made from TRBV5-4 and TRBJ2-7, with 7 bases aligning to TRBD1. The receptor was isolated from a human donor with alopecia areata. The sample consisted of CD8+ T cells sorted from blood, taken at week 0. The DNA sequence is given as TGTGCCAGCAGCTTGGGGCAGGGGGCCTACGAGCAGTACTTC. This gives the protein CASSLGQGAYEQYF.